One and the same sample provided the 5 T cell receptor beta chains below, sequenced in a study of T-cell reconstitution after alpha-beta-depleted transplantation in children. TCRbeta library preparation incorporated unique molecular identifiers. TCRdb passed the PCR reads through MiXCR, listing each CDR3 protein once. The table shows roughly 340,000 distinct CDR3 sequences, with roughly 17% occurring only once. Sample: PBMCs, mostly from graft donor cells, taken 360 days after TCRalphabeta/CD19-depleted stem cell transplant. The receptors derive from a male patient aged 2-10 years who had a stem cell transplant for acute lymphoblastic leukemia, so the T cells may come from the graft donor.

This clonotype was counted only a few times. This chain joins TRBV20-1 and TRBJ2-5; the D is unclear. The V end was cut by 3 bases, the J end by 5 bases, with 4 bases between. The CDR3 loop spans 10 amino acids. Germline CDR1 and CDR2: DFQATT and SNEGSKA (reference sequence). CDR3 nucleotide sequence: TGCAGTGCTAGTTTCGAGACCCAGTACTTC. As protein: CSASFETQYF.

The rearrangement links TRBV12-3 or TRBV12-4 to TRBJ2-1; 8 bases align to TRBD1. The V gene end was trimmed by 3 bases and the J gene end by 7 bases; junction bases not matched to a gene: 2. This CDR3 region has 13 residues. The CDR3 region has the DNA TGTGCCAGCAGTTTTCAGGGGGCGAATGAGCAGTTCTTC. Translation gives CASSFQGANEQFF.

V and J are TRBV7-6 and TRBJ1-4; D gene uncertain. CDR3 length equals 15 residues. CDR1 is SGHVS and CDR2 is FNYEAQ in the germline V gene. V was shortened by 5 bases and J by 0 bases, with 10 bases between the two germline ends. For the CDR3, the DNA is TGTGCCAGCAGCCCCTACAGATCAACTAATGAAAAACTGTTTTTT. This translates into CASSPYRSTNEKLFF.

This clonotype has just a few counts. This chain joins TRBV27 and TRBJ2-7; 12 bases align to TRBD2. CDR1 MNHEY and CDR2 SMNVEV come from the germline V gene (reference sequence). There are 18 residues in the CDR3. Germline trimming cut 0 bases from V and 1 base from J; bases unmatched to any gene: 7. CDR3 nucleotide sequence: TGTGCCAGCAGTTTATCAGGGCTAGCGGGAGGGGTGTCCTACGAGCAGTACTTC. This encodes CASSLSGLAGGVSYEQYF.

This clonotype was picked up many times. The chain links TRBV6-6 to TRBJ2-7; possible D gene TRBD1, 6 bases. This CDR3 region has 14 residues. Trimming pared 5 bases from V and 4 bases from J, leaving 15 bases between. The germline V gene has CDR1 MNHNY and CDR2 SVGAGI (reference sequence). The chain's CDR3 is CASSLRQTGYEQYF. In nucleotides, the CDR3 is TGTGCCAGCAGTCTAAGGCAAACAGGGTACGAGCAGTACTTC.